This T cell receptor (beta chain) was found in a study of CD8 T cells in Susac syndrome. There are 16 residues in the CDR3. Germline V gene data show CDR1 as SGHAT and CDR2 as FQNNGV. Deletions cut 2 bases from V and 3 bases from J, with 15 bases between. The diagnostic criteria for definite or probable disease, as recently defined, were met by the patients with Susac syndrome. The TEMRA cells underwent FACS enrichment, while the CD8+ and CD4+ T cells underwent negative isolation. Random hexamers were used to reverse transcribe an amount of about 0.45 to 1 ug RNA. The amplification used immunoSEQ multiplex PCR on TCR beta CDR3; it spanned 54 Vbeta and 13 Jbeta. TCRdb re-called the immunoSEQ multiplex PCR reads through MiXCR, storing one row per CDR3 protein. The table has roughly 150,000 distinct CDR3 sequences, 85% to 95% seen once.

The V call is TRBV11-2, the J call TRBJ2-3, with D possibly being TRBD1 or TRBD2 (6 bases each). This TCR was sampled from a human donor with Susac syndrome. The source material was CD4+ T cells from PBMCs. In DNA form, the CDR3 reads TGTGCCAGCAGCTTATTCCGGGGGCTGGGTACAGATACGCAGTATTTT. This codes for CASSLFRGLGTDTQYF.